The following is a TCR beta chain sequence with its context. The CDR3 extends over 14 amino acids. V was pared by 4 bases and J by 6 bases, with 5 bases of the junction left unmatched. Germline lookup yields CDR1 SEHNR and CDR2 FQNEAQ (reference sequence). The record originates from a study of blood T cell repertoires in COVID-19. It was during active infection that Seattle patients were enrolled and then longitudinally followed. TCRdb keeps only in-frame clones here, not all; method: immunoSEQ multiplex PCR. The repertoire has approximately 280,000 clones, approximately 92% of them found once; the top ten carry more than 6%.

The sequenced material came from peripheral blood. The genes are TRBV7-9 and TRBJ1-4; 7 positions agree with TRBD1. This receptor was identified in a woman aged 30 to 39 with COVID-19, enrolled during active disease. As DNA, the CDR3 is TGTGCCAGCAGCTCGACAGGGAATCATGAAAAACTGTTTTTT. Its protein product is CASSSTGNHEKLFF. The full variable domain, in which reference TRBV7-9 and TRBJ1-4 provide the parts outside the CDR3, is DTGVSQNPRHKITKRGQNVTFRCDPISEHNRLYWYRQTLGQGPEFLTYFQNEAQLEKSRLLSDRFSAERPKGSFSTLEIQRTEQGDSAMYLCASSSTGNHEKLFFGSGTQLSVL.